The T cell receptor (beta chain) described here comes from a study of blood T cell repertoires in COVID-19. The data were produced by immunoSEQ multiplex PCR, yet TCRdb's version contains in-frame clones alone and is incomplete. Found here are 75,000 to 90,000 clones, around 90% of them singletons; the top ten hold 1%. J was trimmed by 2 bases and V by 2 bases; bases with no gene match: 13. Germline loops: CDR1 SGHAT, CDR2 FQNNGV. The CDR3 is 18 amino acids. The chain is built from TRBV11-2 and TRBJ2-7; TRBD2 aligns across 9 bases. Sequencing was performed on peripheral blood. This clonotype originated in a woman aged 50 to 65 in a cohort sampled during active COVID-19. The CDR3 nucleotides are TGTGCCAGCAGCTTAAGGGGGCTAGCGGGACCCCGGGCCTACGAGCAGTACTTC. Its protein is CASSLRGLAGPRAYEQYF.